The TCR beta chain described here comes from a study of T cell responses to AZD1222 COVID-19 vaccine. Comment on this clone: Its antigen is currently unknown.

The germline V and J ends were trimmed by 4 bases and 6 bases, with 10 bases remaining between them. The germline V gene encodes CDR1 SGHTA and CDR2 FQGNSA. The CDR3 covers 12 residues. Regarding the study as a whole: Vaccination with two AZD1222 doses was followed by a rise in Spike-specific TCR breadth and depth.

TCRdb's copy holds only in-frame clones and misses some; the assay was immunoSEQ multiplex PCR. The top ten hold approximately 8% of the sample, which has more than 110,000 clones, roughly 85% seen once. The TCR originated in an adult in good health. Source: peripheral blood, taken on day 0 of AZD1222 vaccination. This chain links TRBV7-2 with TRBJ2-7, with D uncertain. CDR3 nucleotides: TGTGCCAGCAGCTGGAATTCGGGCGAGCAGTACTTC. Its protein is CASSWNSGEQYF.